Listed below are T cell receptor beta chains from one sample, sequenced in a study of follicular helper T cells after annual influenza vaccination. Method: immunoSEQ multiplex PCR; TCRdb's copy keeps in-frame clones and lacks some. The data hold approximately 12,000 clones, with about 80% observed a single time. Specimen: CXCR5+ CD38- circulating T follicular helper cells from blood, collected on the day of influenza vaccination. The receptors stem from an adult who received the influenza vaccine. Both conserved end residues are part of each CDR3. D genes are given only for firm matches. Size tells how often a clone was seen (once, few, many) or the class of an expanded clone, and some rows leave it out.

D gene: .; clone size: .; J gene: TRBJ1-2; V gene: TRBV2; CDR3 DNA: TGTGCCAGCAGTTTGCAGGGTATCTATGGCTACACCTTC; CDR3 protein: CASSLQGIYGYTF
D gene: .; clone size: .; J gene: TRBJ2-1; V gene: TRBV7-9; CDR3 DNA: TGTGCCAGCAGACCCCTGGGGGGAATGGCCTACAATGAGCAGTTCTTC; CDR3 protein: CASRPLGGMAYNEQFF
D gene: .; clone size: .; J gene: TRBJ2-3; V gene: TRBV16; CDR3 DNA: TGTGCCAGCAGCCAATCTACAGATACGCAGTATTTT; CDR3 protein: CASSQSTDTQYF
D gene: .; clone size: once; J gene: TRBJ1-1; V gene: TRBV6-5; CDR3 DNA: TGTGCCAGCAGTTACGGAGGGAATAGGGCTGAAGCTTTCTTT; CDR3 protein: CASSYGGNRAEAFF
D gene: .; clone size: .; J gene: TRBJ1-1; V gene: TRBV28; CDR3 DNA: TGTGCCAGCAGTTTACGGGGCGGGAGGACTGAAGCTTTCTTT; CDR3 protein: CASSLRGGRTEAFF
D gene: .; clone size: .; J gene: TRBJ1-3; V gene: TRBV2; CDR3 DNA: TGTGCCAGCAGTGAAATGAGGCCCCCGAACACCATATATTTT; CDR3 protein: CASSEMRPPNTIYF
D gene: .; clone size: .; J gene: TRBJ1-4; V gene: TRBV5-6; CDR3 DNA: TGTGCCAGCAGCTTGGCTCTGGGGCCCAGTGAAAAACTGTTTTTT; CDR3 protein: CASSLALGPSEKLFF
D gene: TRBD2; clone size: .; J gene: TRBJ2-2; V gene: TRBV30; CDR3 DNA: TGTGCCTGGTGTCTGGCGGGGGGCTCCAACACCGGGGAGCTGTTTTTT; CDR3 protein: CAWCLAGGSNTGELFF
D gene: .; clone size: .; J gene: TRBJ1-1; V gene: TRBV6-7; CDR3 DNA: TGTGCCAGCAGTCTTAACACGAACACTGAAGCTTTCTTT; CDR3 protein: CASSLNTNTEAFF
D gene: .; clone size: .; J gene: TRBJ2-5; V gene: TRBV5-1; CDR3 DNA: TGCGCCAGCAGCTTGGGACCGGCCCAAGAGACCCAGTACTTC; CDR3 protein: CASSLGPAQETQYF
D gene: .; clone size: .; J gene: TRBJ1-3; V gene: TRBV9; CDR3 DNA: TGTGCCAGCAGCCCATACGCGGCCAGCTCTGGAAACACCATATATTTT; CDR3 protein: CASSPYAASSGNTIYF
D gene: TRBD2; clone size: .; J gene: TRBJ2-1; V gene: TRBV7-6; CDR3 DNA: TGTGCCAGCAGCTCTAGCGGGTCGACCTACAATGAGCAGTTCTTC; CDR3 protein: CASSSSGSTYNEQFF
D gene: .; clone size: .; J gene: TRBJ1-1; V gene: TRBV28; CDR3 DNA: TGTGCCAGCAGTATACGCCGGGAAGCTTTCTTT; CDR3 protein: CASSIRREAFF
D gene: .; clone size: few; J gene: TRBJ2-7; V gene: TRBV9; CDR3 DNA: TGTGCCAGCAGCGTGGGACCTTTTAACGAGCAGTACTTC; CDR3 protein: CASSVGPFNEQYF
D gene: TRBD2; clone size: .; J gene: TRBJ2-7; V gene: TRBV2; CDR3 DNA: TGTGCCAGCGCATCAGTTCGGGGGGGCGCGTACGAGCAGTACTTC; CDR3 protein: CASASVRGGAYEQYF
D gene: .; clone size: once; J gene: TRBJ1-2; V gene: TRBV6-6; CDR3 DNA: TGTGCCAGCAGTTTAACCCCGGGACGGGCGACTGAAGGCTACACCTTC; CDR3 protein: CASSLTPGRATEGYTF
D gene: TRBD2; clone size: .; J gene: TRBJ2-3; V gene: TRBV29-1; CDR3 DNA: TGCAGCGTTTCGCGGTCGGCGGGAGAAGACACAGATACGCAGTATTTT; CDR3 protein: CSVSRSAGEDTDTQYF
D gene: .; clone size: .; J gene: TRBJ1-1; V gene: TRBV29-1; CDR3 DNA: TGCAGCGTTCGCCAAAGGGGCACGAACACTGAAGCTTTCTTT; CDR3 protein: CSVRQRGTNTEAFF
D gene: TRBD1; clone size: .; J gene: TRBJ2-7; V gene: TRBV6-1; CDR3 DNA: TGTGCCAGCAGTACTAAGGGACAGTACACTTCTACGCAGTACTTC; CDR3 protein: CASSTKGQYTSTQYF
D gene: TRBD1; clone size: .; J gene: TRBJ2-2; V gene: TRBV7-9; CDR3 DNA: TGTGCCAGCAGGAGGGACAGGGCCAACACCGGGGAGCTGTTTTTT; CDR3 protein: CASRRDRANTGELFF
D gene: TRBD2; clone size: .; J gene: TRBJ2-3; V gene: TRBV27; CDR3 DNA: TGTGCCAGCAGTTCGGTCTTCGGGGGGGGTAGCACAGATACGCAGTATTTT; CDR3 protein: CASSSVFGGGSTDTQYF
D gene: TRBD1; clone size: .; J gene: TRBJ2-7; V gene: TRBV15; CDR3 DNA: TGTGCCACCAGCAAACGACAGGGGGCAATACACGAGCAGTACTTC; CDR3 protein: CATSKRQGAIHEQYF
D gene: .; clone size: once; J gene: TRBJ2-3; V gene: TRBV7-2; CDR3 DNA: TGTGCCAGCAGCCCTAGTTGGGGCGATACGCAGTATTTT; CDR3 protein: CASSPSWGDTQYF
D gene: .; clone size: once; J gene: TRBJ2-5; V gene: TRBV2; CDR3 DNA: TGTGCCAGCAGTGACAGAGAGACCCAGTACTTC; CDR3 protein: CASSDRETQYF
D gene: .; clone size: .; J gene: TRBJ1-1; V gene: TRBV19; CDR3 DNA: TGTGCCAGTAGTATTCTTGCGGCGAACACTGAAGCTTTCTTT; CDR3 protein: CASSILAANTEAFF
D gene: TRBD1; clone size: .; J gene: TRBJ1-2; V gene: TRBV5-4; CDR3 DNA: TGTGCCAGCAGCTTTCGACGACAGGGAGGATATGGCTACACCTTC; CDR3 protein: CASSFRRQGGYGYTF
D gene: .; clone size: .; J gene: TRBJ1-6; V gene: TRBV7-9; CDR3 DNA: TGTGCCAGCAGCTTAAGGGACTATAATTCACCCCTCCACTTT; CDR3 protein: CASSLRDYNSPLHF
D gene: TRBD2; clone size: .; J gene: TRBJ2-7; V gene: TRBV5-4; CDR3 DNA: TGTGCCAGCAGCACCAAGACGGGGGGGTACGAGCAGTACTTC; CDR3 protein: CASSTKTGGYEQYF
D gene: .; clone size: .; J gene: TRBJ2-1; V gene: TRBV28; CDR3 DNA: TGTGCCAGCAGTTTAAACAATGAGCAGTTCTTC; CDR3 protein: CASSLNNEQFF
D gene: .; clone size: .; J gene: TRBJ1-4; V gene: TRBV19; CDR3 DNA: TGTGCCACTTCCGGGGGGACTACGTCGTTAGATGAAAAACTGTTTTTT; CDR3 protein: CATSGGTTSLDEKLFF
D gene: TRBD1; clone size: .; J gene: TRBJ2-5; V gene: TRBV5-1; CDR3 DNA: TGCGCCAGCAGCTTCGGGACAGGGAGGGCCCAAGAGACCCAGTACTTC; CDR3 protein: CASSFGTGRAQETQYF
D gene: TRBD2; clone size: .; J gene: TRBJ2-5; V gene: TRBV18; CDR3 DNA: TGTGCCAGCTCACCTAGGACTAGCGGCCAAGAGACCCAGTACTTC; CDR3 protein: CASSPRTSGQETQYF
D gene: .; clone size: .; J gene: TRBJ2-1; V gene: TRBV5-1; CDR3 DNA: TGCGCCAGCAGTAAGTGGCCCTACAATGAGCAGTTCTTC; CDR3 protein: CASSKWPYNEQFF
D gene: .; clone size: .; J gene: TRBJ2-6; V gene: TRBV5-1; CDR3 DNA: TGCGCCAGCAGTAAGGACCCCGCTGGGGCCAACGTCCTGACTTTC; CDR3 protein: CASSKDPAGANVLTF
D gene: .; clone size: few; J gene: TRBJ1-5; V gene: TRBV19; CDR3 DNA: TGTGCCAGTAGCGCAGAGGGGCAGGGTGGTCAGCCCCAGCATTTT; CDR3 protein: CASSAEGQGGQPQHF